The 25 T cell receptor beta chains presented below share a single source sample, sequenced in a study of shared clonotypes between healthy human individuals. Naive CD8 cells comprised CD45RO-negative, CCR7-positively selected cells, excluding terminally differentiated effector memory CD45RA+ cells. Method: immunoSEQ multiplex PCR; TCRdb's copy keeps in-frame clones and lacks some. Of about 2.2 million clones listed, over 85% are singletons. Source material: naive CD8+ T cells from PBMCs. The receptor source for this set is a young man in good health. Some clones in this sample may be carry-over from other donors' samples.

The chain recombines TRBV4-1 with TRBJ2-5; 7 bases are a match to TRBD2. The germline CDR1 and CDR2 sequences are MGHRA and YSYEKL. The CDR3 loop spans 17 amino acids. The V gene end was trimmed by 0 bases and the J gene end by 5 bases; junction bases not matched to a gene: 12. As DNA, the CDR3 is TGCGCCAGCAGCCAAGATGTTCTGAGCGGGATACCGGAGACCCAGTACTTC. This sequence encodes CASSQDVLSGIPETQYF.

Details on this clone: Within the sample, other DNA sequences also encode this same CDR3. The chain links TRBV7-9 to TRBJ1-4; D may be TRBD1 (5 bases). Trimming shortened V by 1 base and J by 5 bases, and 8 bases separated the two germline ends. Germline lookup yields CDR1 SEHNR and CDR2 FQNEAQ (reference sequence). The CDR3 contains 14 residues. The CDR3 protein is CASSLEAGNEKLFF. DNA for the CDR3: TGTGCCAGCAGCTTAGAGGCAGGGAATGAAAAACTGTTTTTT.

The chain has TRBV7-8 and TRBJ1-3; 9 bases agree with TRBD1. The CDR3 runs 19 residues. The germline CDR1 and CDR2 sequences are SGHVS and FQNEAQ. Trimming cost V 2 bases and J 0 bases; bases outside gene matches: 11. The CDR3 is CASSLRRGQGKSSGNTIYF. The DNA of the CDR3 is TGTGCCAGCAGCTTAAGGAGGGGACAGGGTAAAAGCTCTGGAAACACCATATATTTT.

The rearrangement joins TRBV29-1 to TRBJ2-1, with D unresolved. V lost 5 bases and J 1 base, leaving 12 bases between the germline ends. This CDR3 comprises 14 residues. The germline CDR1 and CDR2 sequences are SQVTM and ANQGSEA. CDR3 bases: TGCAGCGTTCTGGGCTCCCTATCCTACAATGAGCAGTTCTTC. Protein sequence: CSVLGSLSYNEQFF.

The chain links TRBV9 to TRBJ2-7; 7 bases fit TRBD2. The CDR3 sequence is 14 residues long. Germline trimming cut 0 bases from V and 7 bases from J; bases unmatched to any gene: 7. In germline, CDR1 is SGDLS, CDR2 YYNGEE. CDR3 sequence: CASSVAGGSMEQYF. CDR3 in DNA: TGTGCCAGCAGCGTAGCGGGAGGCTCCATGGAGCAGTACTTC.

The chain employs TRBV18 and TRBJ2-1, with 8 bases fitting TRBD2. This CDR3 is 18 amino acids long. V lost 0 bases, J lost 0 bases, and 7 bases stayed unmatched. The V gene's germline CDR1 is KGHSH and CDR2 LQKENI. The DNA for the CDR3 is TGTGCCAGCTCACCACCCACCATAGCGGGGTCCTCCTACAATGAGCAGTTCTTC. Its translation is CASSPPTIAGSSYNEQFF.

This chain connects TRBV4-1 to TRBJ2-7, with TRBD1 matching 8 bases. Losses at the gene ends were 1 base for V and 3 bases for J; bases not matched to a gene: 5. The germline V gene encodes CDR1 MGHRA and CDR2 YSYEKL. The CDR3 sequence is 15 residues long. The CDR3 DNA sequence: TGCGCCAGCAGCCAAGGAGCAGGGGGCGGCTACGAGCAGTACTTC. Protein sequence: CASSQGAGGGYEQYF.

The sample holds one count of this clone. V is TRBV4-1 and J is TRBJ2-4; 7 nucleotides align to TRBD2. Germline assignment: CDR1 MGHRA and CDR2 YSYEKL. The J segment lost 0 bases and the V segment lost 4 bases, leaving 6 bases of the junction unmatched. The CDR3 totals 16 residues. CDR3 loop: CASSPGGELAKNIQYF. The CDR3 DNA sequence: TGCGCCAGCAGCCCGGGAGGAGAGCTAGCCAAAAACATTCAGTACTTC.

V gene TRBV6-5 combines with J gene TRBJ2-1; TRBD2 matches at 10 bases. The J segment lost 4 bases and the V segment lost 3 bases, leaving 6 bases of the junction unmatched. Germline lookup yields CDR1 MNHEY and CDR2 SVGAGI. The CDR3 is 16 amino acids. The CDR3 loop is CASSYYSGREYNEQFF. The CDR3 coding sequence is TGTGCCAGCAGTTATTACAGCGGGAGGGAATACAATGAGCAGTTCTTC.

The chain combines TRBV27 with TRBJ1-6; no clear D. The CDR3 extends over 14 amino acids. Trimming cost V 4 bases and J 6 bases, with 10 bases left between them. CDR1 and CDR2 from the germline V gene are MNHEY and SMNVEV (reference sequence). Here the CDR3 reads CASSYLSANSPLHF. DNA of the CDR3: TGTGCCAGCAGTTATCTTTCGGCTAATTCACCCCTCCACTTT.

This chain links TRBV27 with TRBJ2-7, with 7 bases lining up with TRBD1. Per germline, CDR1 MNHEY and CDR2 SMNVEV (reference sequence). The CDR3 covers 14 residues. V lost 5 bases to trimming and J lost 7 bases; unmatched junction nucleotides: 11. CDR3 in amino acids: CASSTTGTAQEQYF. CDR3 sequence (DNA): TGTGCCAGCAGTACAACCGGGACAGCGCAAGAGCAGTACTTC.

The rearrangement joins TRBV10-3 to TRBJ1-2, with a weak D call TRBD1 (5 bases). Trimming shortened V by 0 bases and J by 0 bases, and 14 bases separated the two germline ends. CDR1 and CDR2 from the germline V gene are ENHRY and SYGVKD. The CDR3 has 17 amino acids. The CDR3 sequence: CAISESVGQGANYGYTF. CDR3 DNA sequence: TGTGCCATCAGTGAGTCTGTTGGGCAGGGCGCTAACTATGGCTACACCTTC.

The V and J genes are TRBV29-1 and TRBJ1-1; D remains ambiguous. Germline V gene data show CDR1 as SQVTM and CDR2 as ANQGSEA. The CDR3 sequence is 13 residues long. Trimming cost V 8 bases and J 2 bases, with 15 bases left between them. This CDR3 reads CSSAGGLNTEAFF. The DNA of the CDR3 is TGCAGCTCAGCTGGAGGCCTCAACACTGAAGCTTTCTTT.

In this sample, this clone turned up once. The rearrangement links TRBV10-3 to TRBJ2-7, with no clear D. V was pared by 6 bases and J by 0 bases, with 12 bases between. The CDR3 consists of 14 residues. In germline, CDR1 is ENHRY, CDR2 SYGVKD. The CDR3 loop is CAIRDPASSYEQYF. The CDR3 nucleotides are TGTGCCATCAGGGACCCTGCTAGCTCCTACGAGCAGTACTTC.

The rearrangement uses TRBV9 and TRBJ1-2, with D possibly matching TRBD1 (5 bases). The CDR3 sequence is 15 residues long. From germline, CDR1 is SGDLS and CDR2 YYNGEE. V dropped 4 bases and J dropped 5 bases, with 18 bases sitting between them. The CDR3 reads CASSFNLRDPYGYTF. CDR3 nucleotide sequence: TGTGCCAGCAGCTTTAACCTCAGGGACCCGTATGGCTACACCTTC.

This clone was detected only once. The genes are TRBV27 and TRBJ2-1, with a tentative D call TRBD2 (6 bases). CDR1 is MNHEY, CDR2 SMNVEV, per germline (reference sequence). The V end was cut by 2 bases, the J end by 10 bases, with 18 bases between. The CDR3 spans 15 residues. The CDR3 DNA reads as TGTGCCAGCAGTTTAATAGGGACTCCTAAAACCGAGCAGTTCTTC. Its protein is CASSLIGTPKTEQFF.

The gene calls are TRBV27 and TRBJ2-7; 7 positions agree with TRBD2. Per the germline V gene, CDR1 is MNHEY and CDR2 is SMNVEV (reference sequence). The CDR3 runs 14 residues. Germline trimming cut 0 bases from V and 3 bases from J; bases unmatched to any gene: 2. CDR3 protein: CASSLSGDYYEQYF. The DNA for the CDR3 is TGTGCCAGCAGTTTATCGGGGGACTACTACGAGCAGTACTTC.

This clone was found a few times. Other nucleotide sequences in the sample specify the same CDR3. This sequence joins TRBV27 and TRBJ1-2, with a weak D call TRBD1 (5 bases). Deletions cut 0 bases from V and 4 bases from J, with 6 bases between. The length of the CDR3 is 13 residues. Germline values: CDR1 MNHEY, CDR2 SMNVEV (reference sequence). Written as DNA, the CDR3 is TGTGCCAGCAGTTTATCGGGACTCTATGGCTACACCTTC. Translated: CASSLSGLYGYTF.

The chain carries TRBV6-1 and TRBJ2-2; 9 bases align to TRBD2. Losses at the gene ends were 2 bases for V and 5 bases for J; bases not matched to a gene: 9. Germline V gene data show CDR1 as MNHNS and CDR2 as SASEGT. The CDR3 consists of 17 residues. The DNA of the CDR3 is TGTGCCAGCAGTGAATCGAGGAGACTAGCGGTTACCGGGGAGCTGTTTTTT. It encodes CASSESRRLAVTGELFF.

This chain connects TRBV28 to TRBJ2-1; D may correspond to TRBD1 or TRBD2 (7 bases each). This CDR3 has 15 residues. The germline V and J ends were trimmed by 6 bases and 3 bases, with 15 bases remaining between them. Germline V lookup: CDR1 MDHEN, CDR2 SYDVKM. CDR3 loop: CASSQDREGYNEQFF. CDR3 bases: TGTGCCAGCAGCCAAGACAGGGAGGGCTACAATGAGCAGTTCTTC.

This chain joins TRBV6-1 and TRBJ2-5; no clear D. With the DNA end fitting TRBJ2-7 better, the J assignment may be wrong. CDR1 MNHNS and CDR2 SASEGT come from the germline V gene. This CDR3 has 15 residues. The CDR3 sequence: CASSEGSGRLYEQYF. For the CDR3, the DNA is TGTGCCAGCAGTGAAGGTTCTGGACGGCTTTACGAGCAGTACTTC.

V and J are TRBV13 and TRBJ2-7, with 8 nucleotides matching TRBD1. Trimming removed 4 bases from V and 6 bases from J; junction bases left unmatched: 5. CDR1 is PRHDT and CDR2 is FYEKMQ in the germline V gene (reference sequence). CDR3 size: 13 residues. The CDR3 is CASSYRGTGEQYF. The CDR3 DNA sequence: TGTGCCAGCAGCTACAGGGGGACGGGCGAGCAGTACTTC.

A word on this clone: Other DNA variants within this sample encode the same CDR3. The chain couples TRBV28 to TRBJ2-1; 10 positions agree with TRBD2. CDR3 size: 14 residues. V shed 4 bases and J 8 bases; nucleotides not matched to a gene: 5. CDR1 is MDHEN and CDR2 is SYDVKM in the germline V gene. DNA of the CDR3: TGTGCCAGCAGTTGGGGGCTAGCGGGAGATGAGCAGTTCTTC. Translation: CASSWGLAGDEQFF.

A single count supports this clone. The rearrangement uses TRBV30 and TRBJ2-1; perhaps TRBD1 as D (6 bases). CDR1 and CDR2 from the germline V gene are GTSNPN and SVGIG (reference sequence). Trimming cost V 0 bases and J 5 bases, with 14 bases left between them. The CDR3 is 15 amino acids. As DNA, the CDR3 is TGTGCCTGGAGTGTCAAGGGGGTCCGGAACAATGAGCAGTTCTTC. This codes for CAWSVKGVRNNEQFF.

The CDR3 loop is CASSQELTYRLGNTIYF. CDR3 coding DNA: TGCGCCAGCAGCCAAGAACTGACCTACCGTCTTGGAAACACCATATATTTT. This chain uses TRBV4-1 with TRBJ1-3; D remains ambiguous. The CDR3 is 17 residues long. V was cut by 0 bases and J by 3 bases, with 15 bases left in between. Germline CDR1 is MGHRA and CDR2 is YSYEKL.